This passage covers 12 T cell receptor beta chains from one sample sequenced in a study of blood T cell repertoires in COVID-19. Sequenced by immunoSEQ multiplex PCR; TCRdb stores in-frame clones only, minus some. The sample yields some 83,000 clones, around 88% seen once. The sample consisted of peripheral blood. These TCRs come from a woman older than 75 with active or convalescent COVID-19.

This chain links TRBV28 with TRBJ1-3; D gene uncertain. Trimming pared 6 bases from V and 0 bases from J, leaving 15 bases between. The V gene's germline CDR1 is MDHEN and CDR2 SYDVKM. This CDR3 has 16 residues. The CDR3 loop reads CASSFSLVGSGNTIYF. The DNA of the CDR3 is TGTGCCAGCAGCTTCTCTCTAGTCGGCTCTGGAAACACCATATATTTT.

The CDR3 bases are TGTGCCAGCAGCCAACCCGGGACTAGCGGCTGGAATGAGCAGTTCTTC. This encodes CASSQPGTSGWNEQFF. The chain has TRBV3-1 (or the pseudogene TRBV3-2) and TRBJ2-1, with TRBD2 matching over 11 bases. Germline CDR1 and CDR2: LGHDT and YNNKEL (reference sequence). V was clipped by 2 bases and J by 7 bases; unmatched bases: 7. The CDR3 spans 16 residues.

As concerns this clone: Germline is not matched at one junction end, which may reflect a read error. The chain uses TRBV6-5 and TRBJ2-3; TRBD2 matches 11 bases. CDR1 and CDR2 from the germline V gene are MNHEY and SVGAGI. The CDR3 consists of 15 residues. CDR3 sequence reads: CASSYEGGLAGGMAF. DNA of the CDR3: TGTGCCAGCAGTTATGAAGGCGGTCTAGCGGGAGGAATGGCTTTT.

This rearrangement joins TRBV2 to TRBJ2-7; D is ambiguous. The CDR3 has 12 residues. The V gene lost 4 bases and the J gene lost 0 bases, with 4 bases spanning the gap. The germline CDR1 and CDR2 sequences are SNHLY and FYNNEI. The CDR3 is CASSVSSYEQYF. The CDR3, as DNA: TGTGCCAGCAGTGTCAGCTCCTACGAGCAGTACTTC.

The gene calls are TRBV7-3 and TRBJ2-2; 8 nucleotides align to TRBD2. Germline values: CDR1 SGHTA, CDR2 FQGTGA. The CDR3 runs 15 residues. With 3 bases clipped from V and 6 bases from J, the junction kept 6 bases outside the gene matches. The CDR3 region is CASSFGLAGPGELFF. The DNA for the CDR3 is TGTGCCAGCAGCTTTGGACTAGCAGGTCCCGGGGAGCTGTTTTTT.

V and J are TRBV5-6 and TRBJ1-6; tentative D call: TRBD1 (6 bases). This CDR3 region has 14 residues. From germline, CDR1 is SGHDT and CDR2 YYEEEE. Trimming shortened V by 0 bases and J by 15 bases, and 16 bases separated the two germline ends. The CDR3 here is CASSLAGRGGDLHF. CDR3 coding DNA: TGTGCCAGCAGCTTGGCGGGCAGGGGAGGGGACCTCCACTTT.

This clone has a single count. The chain has TRBV9 and TRBJ2-5, with 7 bases fitting TRBD1. The CDR3 sequence is 15 residues long. V shed 4 bases and J 2 bases; nucleotides not matched to a gene: 8. Germline V gene data show CDR1 as SGDLS and CDR2 as YYNGEE. CDR3 coding DNA: TGTGCCAGCAGCACCCGGACAGGCCGACAAGAGACCCAGTACTTC. As protein: CASSTRTGRQETQYF.

V gene TRBV28 combines with J gene TRBJ2-7; 10 nucleotides align to TRBD2. This CDR3 has 16 amino acids. Germline values: CDR1 MDHEN, CDR2 SYDVKM. With 4 bases clipped from V and 2 bases from J, the junction kept 8 bases outside the gene matches. CDR3 sequence reads: CASSSLHSGRPYEQYF. CDR3 DNA: TGTGCCAGCAGTTCCCTCCATAGCGGGAGGCCCTACGAGCAGTACTTC.

The chain uses TRBV9 and TRBJ2-1; maybe TRBD2 (6 bases). Germline V lookup: CDR1 SGDLS, CDR2 YYNGEE. The length of the CDR3 is 14 residues. With 3 bases removed from V and 7 bases from J, the gap between germline ends came to 14 bases. CDR3 in amino acids: CASSGDFDLNEQFF. For the CDR3, the DNA is TGTGCCAGCAGCGGGGACTTTGATCTAAATGAGCAGTTCTTC.

This rearrangement joins TRBV7-8 to TRBJ1-6; a weak D match, TRBD1 (5 bases). Between the trimmed V and J ends, which lost 5 bases and 9 bases, there was a span of 14 bases. Germline CDR1 is SGHVS and CDR2 is FQNEAQ. The CDR3 consists of 14 residues. CDR3 loop: CASSPGVGGSPLHF. CDR3 nucleotides: TGTGCCAGCAGCCCCGGGGTGGGGGGTTCACCCCTCCACTTT.

Remarks on this clone: The junction differs from germline at one of its ends, possibly a read error. The chain recombines TRBV3-1 (or the pseudogene TRBV3-2) with TRBJ2-7; weak D call: TRBD1 (6 bases). The germline V gene encodes CDR1 LGHDT and CDR2 YNNKEL (reference sequence). This CDR3 comprises 16 residues. For the CDR3, the DNA is TGTGCCAGCAGCCCCTTCAACACAGGGTCCTCCTCCGAGCAGTACTTC. The encoded protein is CASSPFNTGSSSEQYF.

The chain carries TRBV7-8 and TRBJ2-3, with D unclear. The CDR3 totals 14 residues. Trimming stripped 2 bases from V and 3 bases from J, with 9 bases between. Germline values: CDR1 SGHVS, CDR2 FQNEAQ. CDR3 amino acids: CASSLRLVTDTQYF. For the CDR3, the DNA is TGTGCCAGCAGCTTACGGTTGGTTACAGATACGCAGTATTTT.